The 21 T cell receptor beta chains presented below share a single source sample, sequenced in a study of blood T cell repertoires in COVID-19. Sequencing was performed with immunoSEQ multiplex PCR; in TCRdb, only in-frame clones are kept and a portion is missing. In the table there are 250,000 or so clones, approximately 90% of which are singletons. Sequenced sample: PBMCs or T cells enriched from blood (not recorded which). The source is a man aged 50-59 years who had been exposed to COVID-19.

The gene calls are TRBV19 and TRBJ1-3, with D hard to call. Trimming removed 9 bases from V and 4 bases from J, with 13 bases in between. The CDR3 has 13 residues. The germline V gene encodes CDR1 LNHDA and CDR2 SQIVND (reference sequence). CDR3 sequence reads: CASQAVGGNTIYF. The CDR3 bases are TGTGCCAGCCAGGCCGTCGGCGGAAACACCATATATTTT.

The rearrangement joins TRBV2 to TRBJ1-1, with a weak D call TRBD1 (5 bases). This CDR3 has 13 residues. Looked up from germline, CDR1 is SNHLY and CDR2 is FYNNEI. The V and J ends lost 8 bases and 1 base respectively, with 11 bases between them. Here the CDR3 DNA reads TGTGCCAGCGGGGGACTACGGAACACTGAAGCTTTCTTT. Protein: CASGGLRNTEAFF.

The CDR3 DNA reads TGTGCCAGCGGTCCCTCAGGGAATCAGCCCCAGCATTTT. This gives the protein CASGPSGNQPQHF. The gene calls are TRBV7-2 and TRBJ1-5, with D perhaps matching TRBD1 (5 bases). The CDR3 contains 13 residues. The germline CDR1 and CDR2 sequences are SGHTA and FQGNSA. V lost 8 bases and J lost 4, with 12 bases in between. The entire variable domain, with the rest obtained from reference TRBV7-2 and TRBJ1-5, is as follows: GAGVSQSPSNKVTEKGKDVELRCDPISGHTALYWYRQSLGQGLEFLIYFQGNSAPDKSGLPSDRFSAERTGGSVSTLTIQRTQQEDSAVYLCASGPSGNQPQHFGDGTRLSIL.

Turning to this clone: A read error may produce the germline difference seen at one junction end. V and J are TRBV9 and TRBJ1-3; D gene ambiguous. The germline V gene encodes CDR1 SGDLS and CDR2 YYNGEE. The CDR3 sequence is 17 residues long. CDR3 sequence: CASSVAVGASSENTIYF. In nucleotides, the CDR3 is TGTGCCAGCAGCGTAGCGGTAGGAGCCAGCTCTGAAAACACCATATATTTT.

The chain is built from TRBV15 and TRBJ2-1; D unresolved. The CDR3 totals 12 residues. V lost 8 bases and J lost 9, with 14 bases in between. Germline V CDR1 and CDR2: LNHNV, YYDKDF (reference sequence). The CDR3 sequence: CATAYHPGEQFF. The CDR3 DNA is TGTGCCACCGCGTACCACCCGGGTGAGCAGTTCTTC.

This clone was counted once. The chain employs TRBV10-1 and TRBJ2-7; no definite D call. V was cut by 5 bases and J by 1 base, with 18 bases left in between. CDR1 and CDR2 from the germline V gene are WNHNN and SYGVQD (reference sequence). This CDR3 is 16 amino acids long. The CDR3 region is CASSRGSLQPSYEQYV. The CDR3 nucleotides read TGCGCCAGCAGTAGAGGAAGCCTCCAACCTTCCTACGAGCAGTACGTC.

The chain joins TRBV19 to TRBJ1-5, with 8 bases lining up with TRBD1. The CDR3 extends over 16 amino acids. V lost 3 bases, J lost 0 bases, and 4 bases stayed unmatched. CDR1 LNHDA and CDR2 SQIVND come from the germline V gene (reference sequence). The CDR3 DNA follows: TGTGCCAGTAGTATTGGGACAGGCGCTAGCAATCAGCCCCAGCATTTT. It is translated as CASSIGTGASNQPQHF.

The chain combines TRBV5-1 with TRBJ2-4, with a possible D match to TRBD2 (5 bases). The CDR3 has 15 residues. Trimming stripped 4 bases from V and 2 bases from J, with 13 bases between. From germline, CDR1 is SGHRS and CDR2 YFSETQ. The CDR3 nucleotides are TGCGCCAGCAGCCACAGTACGGGGTCCAAAAACATTCAGTACTTC. It encodes CASSHSTGSKNIQYF.

The rearrangement uses TRBV18 and TRBJ2-3; D possibly corresponds to TRBD2 (6 bases). Germline V gene lookup returns CDR1 KGHSH and CDR2 LQKENI. This CDR3 spans 15 amino acids. V was trimmed by 6 bases and J by 5 bases, leaving 18 bases between them. CDR3 loop: CASSPGLTGEDTQYF. In DNA, the CDR3 is TGTGCCAGCTCGCCCGGACTGACGGGGGAAGATACGCAGTATTTT.

About this clone: The germline gene is not matched at one end of the junction; a read error may be the cause. This sequence joins TRBV11-1 and TRBJ1-1, with 10 bases identical to TRBD1. The germline gives CDR1 SGHAT, CDR2 FQDESV (reference sequence). The CDR3 length is 15 residues. The CDR3 reads CASSLDRGRSTGTFF. DNA of the CDR3: TGTGCCAGCAGTTTAGACAGGGGGCGGTCGACGGGGACTTTCTTT.

V gene TRBV12-5 combines with J gene TRBJ2-1; TRBD2 matches at 7 bases. Germline assignment: CDR1 LGHNT and CDR2 FRNRAP. With V trimmed by 5 bases and J by 6 bases, 10 bases remained unmatched. The CDR3 length is 15 residues. CDR3 in amino acids: CASGPTSVRGNEQFF. CDR3 coding DNA: TGTGCTAGTGGTCCAACTAGCGTCCGAGGCAATGAGCAGTTCTTC.

The chain has TRBV19 and TRBJ1-1; D is possibly TRBD1 (5 bases). V lost 3 bases, J lost 5 bases, and 10 bases lay in between. Germline CDR1 LNHDA, CDR2 SQIVND (reference sequence). CDR3 length: 13 amino acids. CDR3 DNA: TGTGCCAGTAGTATGGAGCGGGGGACTGAAGCTTTCTTT. Translating gives CASSMERGTEAFF.

J is TRBJ1-2 and V is TRBV10-3; a possible D gene is TRBD1 (6 bases). V lost 2 bases to trimming and J lost 5 bases, with 18 bases between them. The CDR3 spans 16 residues. The germline V gene encodes CDR1 ENHRY and CDR2 SYGVKD. CDR3 in amino acids: CAISETREITGYGYTF. CDR3 in DNA: TGTGCCATCAGTGAGACCCGAGAGATAACAGGGTATGGCTACACCTTC.

The chain is built from TRBV12-3 or TRBV12-4 and TRBJ1-4; D is undetermined. The CDR3 covers 13 residues. V lost 3 bases and J lost 7, with 9 bases in between. The CDR3 loop reads CASSLERGEKLFF. The CDR3 DNA is TGTGCCAGCAGTTTGGAACGGGGTGAAAAACTGTTTTTT.

The V call is TRBV28, the J call TRBJ1-3, with D unclear. CDR1 and CDR2 (germline): MDHEN, SYDVKM. The CDR3 runs 14 residues. The V end lost 5 bases, the J end lost 0 bases, and 8 bases lay between the germline ends. CDR3 nucleotides: TGTGCCAGCAGTGCTAGATTCTCTGGAAACACCATATATTTT. The encoded protein is CASSARFSGNTIYF.

This chain uses TRBV27 with TRBJ2-6; D not resolved. The CDR3 extends over 16 amino acids. The germline CDR1 and CDR2 sequences are MNHEY and SMNVEV (reference sequence). The ends were cut back, 4 bases at V and 1 base at J, with 11 bases in the middle. The CDR3 DNA reads as TGTGCCAGCAGTTCCCTACAGTTTTCTGGGGCCAACGTCCTGACTTTC. Protein sequence: CASSSLQFSGANVLTF.

This rearrangement joins TRBV29-1 to TRBJ1-2, with 7 bases matching TRBD1. The V gene's germline CDR1 is SQVTM and CDR2 ANQGSEA. V shed 7 bases and J 4 bases; nucleotides not matched to a gene: 9. The CDR3 is made up of 13 amino acids. Written as DNA, the CDR3 is TGCAGCGCTGACCGACAGGGAGGCTATGGCTACACCTTC. This sequence encodes CSADRQGGYGYTF.

This clone was detected a few times. J is TRBJ1-2 and V is TRBV2, with D possibly TRBD1 on 6 matching bases. Trimming took off 3 bases at V and 2 bases at J, with 10 bases between the two ends. The CDR3 is 14 amino acids. The germline gives CDR1 SNHLY, CDR2 FYNNEI. CDR3 residues: CASSEGQGNYGYTF. The CDR3 DNA follows: TGTGCCAGCAGTGAGGGTCAGGGGAACTATGGCTACACCTTC. Supplemented by reference TRBV2 and TRBJ1-2, the full variable domain reads EPEVTQTPSHQVTQMGQEVILRCVPISNHLYFYWYRQILGQKVEFLVSFYNNEISEKSEIFDDQFSVERPDGSNFTLKIRSTKLEDSAMYFCASSEGQGNYGYTFGSGTRLTVV.

The chain combines TRBV9 with TRBJ2-5, with 7 bases lining up with TRBD1. Losses at the gene ends were 4 bases for V and 5 bases for J; bases not matched to a gene: 8. Germline lookup yields CDR1 SGDLS and CDR2 YYNGEE. CDR3 length: 14 amino acids. The CDR3 nucleotides are TGTGCCAGCAGCTCTAGGACAGGCCCCGAGACCCAGTACTTC. Protein: CASSSRTGPETQYF.

The rearrangement joins TRBV28 to TRBJ1-5; TRBD1 aligns across 7 bases. V shed 8 bases, J shed 4 bases, and the junction held 11 bases outside the gene matches. This CDR3 region has 15 residues. Germline values: CDR1 MDHEN, CDR2 SYDVKM. The CDR3 DNA reads TGTGCCAGCCGTTATTGGGCAGGGGGTAATCAGCCCCAGCATTTT. Translated: CASRYWAGGNQPQHF.

The chain links TRBV11-2 to TRBJ1-2; 8 bases match TRBD1. Losses at the gene ends were 5 bases for V and 3 bases for J; bases not matched to a gene: 8. Germline V gives CDR1 SGHAT, CDR2 FQNNGV. The CDR3 loop spans 15 amino acids. The CDR3 protein is CASSRDRRVDYGYTF. The CDR3 bases are TGTGCCAGCAGCCGGGACAGGCGGGTCGACTATGGCTACACCTTC.